Listed below are T cell receptor beta chains from one sample, sequenced in a study of patients and donors after allogeneic stem cell transplantation. TCRdb used MiXCR to reprocess the RT-PCR reads, holding one entry per CDR3 protein. The table shows about a million distinct CDR3 sequences, with more than 15% occurring only once. Sequencing was carried out using blood, either unsorted or a sorted T cell fraction (not recorded which). The origin of the receptors is a human donor who was either an allogeneic HSCT recipient or a stem cell or donor lymphocyte infusion donor (not recorded which). It is not recorded whose cells these are; they may come from a transplant donor. CDR3s include the opening cysteine and the closing phenylalanine or tryptophan. Each record gives: D gene, clone size, V gene, J gene, CDR3 protein, CDR3 DNA. D genes are given only for firm matches. Clone size, where shown, is once, few, many, or a class for clones that have expanded.

-,-,TRBV6-5,TRBJ2-7,CASSYGGLEYF,TGTGCCAGCAGTTACGGAGGTCTGGAGTACTTC
TRBD1,few,TRBV27,TRBJ2-3,CASSLTGEKADTQYF,TGTGCCAGCAGTTTGACAGGGGAGAAGGCAGATACGCAGTATTTT
-,few,TRBV24-1,TRBJ2-7,CATGTGNSYEQYF,TGTGCCACCGGAACAGGGAACTCCTACGAGCAGTACTTC
-,-,TRBV6-5,TRBJ2-2,CASSYSTQNTGELFF,TGTGCCAGCAGTTACTCTACTCAGAACACCGGGGAGCTGTTTTTT
TRBD1,few,TRBV4-1,TRBJ2-7,CASSQVQGEYEQYF,TGCGCCAGCAGCCAAGTCCAGGGGGAATACGAGCAGTACTTC
-,few,TRBV20-1,TRBJ2-5,CSAAGSGSLFQQETQYF,TGCAGTGCGGCTGGAAGCGGCAGCTTGTTCCAACAAGAGACCCAGTACTTC
TRBD1,-,TRBV28,TRBJ1-1,CASRHDRGANTEAFF,TGTGCCAGCAGACATGACAGGGGGGCGAACACTGAAGCTTTCTTT
TRBD1,-,TRBV6-1,TRBJ2-7,CASRNTGTGEYEQYF,TGTGCCAGCAGAAATACCGGGACAGGGGAGTACGAGCAGTACTTC
-,-,TRBV15,TRBJ1-3,CATSPELSGPGSGNTIYF,TGTGCCACCAGCCCAGAGTTGTCAGGTCCCGGCTCTGGAAACACCATATATTTT
-,few,TRBV12-3/TRBV12-4,TRBJ1-2,CASSATVNYGYTF,TGTGCCAGCAGCGCGACAGTTAACTATGGCTACACCTTC
-,-,TRBV25-1,TRBJ2-6,CASTGDSGANVLTF,TGTGCCAGCACAGGGGACTCTGGGGCCAACGTCCTGACTTTC
TRBD2,-,TRBV7-9,TRBJ2-5,CASSLARGAGVQETQYF,TGTGCCAGCAGCTTAGCCAGGGGAGCGGGAGTCCAAGAGACCCAGTACTTC
-,few,TRBV11-1,TRBJ2-7,CASSLSGGGTYEQYF,TGTGCCAGCAGCTTATCCGGGGGCGGCACCTACGAGCAGTACTTC
-,-,TRBV18,TRBJ1-5,CASSVNTGSNQPQHF,TGTGCCAGCTCAGTAAACACCGGCAGCAATCAGCCCCAGCATTTT
-,few,TRBV25-1,TRBJ1-2,CASSGPGQGNYGYTF,TGTGCCAGCAGCGGTCCGGGGCAGGGAAACTATGGCTACACCTTC
-,few,TRBV12-3/TRBV12-4,TRBJ1-3,CASSFWGISGNTIYF,TGTGCCAGCAGTTTCTGGGGTATCTCTGGAAACACCATATATTTT
-,-,TRBV6-5,TRBJ1-1,CASSYDANILNTEAFF,TGTGCCAGCAGTTACGACGCCAACATTCTGAACACTGAAGCTTTCTTT
TRBD2,-,TRBV28,TRBJ2-2,CASSLYSGGSGELFF,TGTGCCAGCAGTTTATATAGCGGGGGGTCCGGGGAGCTGTTTTTT
-,-,TRBV5-1,TRBJ1-6,CASSLRRETPLHF,TGCGCCAGCAGCTTGAGGCGGGAGACACCCCTCCACTTT
TRBD1,few,TRBV6-1,TRBJ1-2,CASWEGQGVYGYTF,TGTGCCAGCTGGGAGGGACAGGGGGTCTATGGCTACACCTTC
-,-,TRBV12-3/TRBV12-4,TRBJ1-5,CASSLADIGQPQHF,TGTGCCAGCAGTTTAGCGGACATAGGACAGCCCCAGCATTTT
TRBD1,-,TRBV4-3,TRBJ1-3,CASSRLGTAGNTIYF,TGCGCCAGCAGCCGGCTAGGGACAGCCGGAAACACCATATATTTT
TRBD1,-,TRBV6-5,TRBJ2-7,CASSFARTRDRVYEQYF,TGTGCCAGCAGTTTCGCGCGCACCCGGGACAGGGTTTACGAGCAGTACTTC
TRBD2,-,TRBV28,TRBJ2-5,CASRTSGSETQYF,TGTGCCAGTAGGACTAGCGGGAGTGAGACCCAGTACTTC